The 5 T cell receptor beta chains presented below share a single source sample, sequenced in a study of T cell repertoires in cytomegalovirus infection. One entry per CDR3 protein, called by TCRdb with MiXCR from the reads. The sample shows almost 500,000 distinct CDR3 sequences, roughly 10% of them seen only once. The sample comprised PBMCs. These receptors were obtained from a human donor in good health (CMV status not recorded). Some clones in this sample may be carry-over from other donors' samples.

There are many counts of this clonotype. The chain combines TRBV4-2 with TRBJ2-2; TRBD2 agrees at 9 bases. The CDR3 totals 18 residues. The V segment lost 1 base and the J segment 5 bases; nucleotides outside the gene matches: 11. Germline CDR1 and CDR2: LGHNA and YNFKEQ. CDR3 loop: CASSQGFRAGGRTGELFF. DNA for the CDR3: TGTGCCAGCAGCCAAGGTTTTCGGGCGGGAGGGCGAACCGGGGAGCTGTTTTTT.

This clonotype was counted many times. The V and J genes are TRBV6-1 and TRBJ2-1, with 7 bases matching TRBD2. The CDR3 spans 16 residues. The V gene's germline CDR1 is MNHNS and CDR2 SASEGT. Trimming removed 1 base from V and 4 bases from J; junction bases left unmatched: 7. The CDR3 DNA reads as TGTGCCAGCAGTGAAGATGTGGGAGGGAATTACAATGAGCAGTTCTTC. Protein: CASSEDVGGNYNEQFF.

This clonotype was counted between two and nine times. This rearrangement joins TRBV30 to TRBJ2-5, with 7 nucleotides matching TRBD2. The length of the CDR3 is 11 residues. Germline V gene sequence: CDR1 GTSNPN, CDR2 SVGIG (reference sequence). Losses at the gene ends were 2 bases for V and 10 bases for J; bases not matched to a gene: 4. CDR3 residues: CAWSSREGQYF. Written as DNA, the CDR3 is TGTGCCTGGAGTAGCAGGGAGGGCCAGTACTTC. The full variable domain, with the rest looked up from reference TRBV30 and TRBJ2-5, is SQTIHQWPATLVQPVGSPLSLECTVEGTSNPNLYWYRQAAGRGLQLLFYSVGIGQISSEVPQNLSASRPQDRQFILSSKKLLLSDSGFYLCAWSSREGQYFGPGTRLLVL.

This clonotype was counted many times. V gene TRBV7-3 combines with J gene TRBJ1-5; no definite D call. Germline lookup yields CDR1 SGHTA and CDR2 FQGTGA. The CDR3 sequence is 15 residues long. The V and J ends lost 1 base and 4 bases respectively, with 11 bases between them. The chain's CDR3 is CASSLIRLTNQPQHF. CDR3 bases: TGTGCCAGCAGCTTAATTAGACTGACTAATCAGCCCCAGCATTTT.

This clonotype showed up just a few times. The chain combines TRBV20-1 with TRBJ2-4; a weak D match, TRBD1 (5 bases). V lost 5 bases and J lost 3, with 8 bases in between. The CDR3 is 12 residues long. In germline, CDR1 is DFQATT, CDR2 SNEGSKA (reference sequence). The CDR3 DNA is TGCAGTGCTTTTCAGGGCAAAAACATTCAGTACTTC. It is translated as CSAFQGKNIQYF.